These 17 T cell receptor beta chains were all obtained from the same sample, sequenced in a study of technical replicates of blood from several donors. Here immunoSEQ multiplex PCR was the method, and the copy in TCRdb shows in-frame clones only, minus some. The sample records about 44,000 clones, about 96% being singletons. Sequencing input: T cells isolated from PBMCs. All receptors come from a human donor in good health.

The rearrangement joins TRBV11-2 to TRBJ2-5, with D possibly being TRBD2 (5 bases). CDR3 length: 15 residues. V was cut by 5 bases and J by 0 bases, with 13 bases left in between. The germline V gene encodes CDR1 SGHAT and CDR2 FQNNGV. CDR3 coding DNA: TGTGCCAGCAGCCCAGGCGGACTTTACCAAGAGACCCAGTACTTC. It yields the protein CASSPGGLYQETQYF.

V and J are TRBV27 and TRBJ2-7, with no clear D. This CDR3 comprises 11 residues. V was pared by 3 bases and J by 4 bases, with 4 bases between. The V gene's germline CDR1 is MNHEY and CDR2 SMNVEV (reference sequence). For the CDR3, the DNA is TGTGCCAGCAGTTTCGGGTACGAGCAGTACTTC. This gives the protein CASSFGYEQYF.

The gene calls are TRBV30 and TRBJ2-7; the match to TRBD2 covers 9 bases. The CDR3 length is 15 residues. J was trimmed by 4 bases and V by 0 bases; bases with no gene match: 7. Germline V CDR1 and CDR2: GTSNPN, SVGIG (reference sequence). Here the CDR3 reads CAWSVGSGSVYEQYF. CDR3 DNA sequence: TGTGCCTGGAGTGTAGGTAGCGGGAGTGTTTACGAGCAGTACTTC.

The chain employs TRBV10-2 and TRBJ1-1; a weak D match, TRBD1 (6 bases). The germline CDR1 and CDR2 sequences are WSHSY and SAAADI. Trimming cost V 5 bases and J 9 bases, with 19 bases left between them. The CDR3 is 14 residues long. CDR3 protein: CASSSSYGTLKAFF. The CDR3 DNA reads TGCGCCAGCAGTAGTTCGTATGGGACATTGAAAGCTTTCTTT.

This chain links TRBV6-6 with TRBJ1-1; 7 nucleotides agree with TRBD1. The CDR3 consists of 15 residues. Trimming removed 4 bases from V and 3 bases from J; junction bases left unmatched: 8. Germline CDR1 MNHNY, CDR2 SVGAGI (reference sequence). CDR3 region: CASSFGLTGYTEAFF. The CDR3 bases are TGTGCCAGCAGTTTCGGTTTGACAGGGTACACTGAAGCTTTCTTT.

J is TRBJ2-2 and V is TRBV27; TRBD2 agrees at 7 bases. V was pared by 3 bases and J by 2 bases, with 3 bases of the junction left unmatched. In germline, CDR1 is MNHEY, CDR2 SMNVEV (reference sequence). The CDR3 is made up of 15 amino acids. CDR3 sequence: CASSLASGNTGELFF. CDR3 nucleotide sequence: TGTGCCAGCAGTTTGGCTAGCGGAAACACCGGGGAGCTGTTTTTT.

The chain carries TRBV2 and TRBJ2-1; 7 bases agree with TRBD2. In germline, CDR1 is SNHLY, CDR2 FYNNEI. The CDR3 is 15 amino acids. The V and J ends lost 0 bases and 7 bases, in that order; junction bases with no gene match: 6. This CDR3 is CASSEAHNSGNEQFF. DNA of the CDR3: TGTGCCAGCAGTGAAGCGCATAATAGCGGGAATGAGCAGTTCTTC.

The chain links TRBV9 to TRBJ1-2, with D hard to call. Trimming cost V 4 bases and J 4 bases, with 11 bases left between them. Germline CDR1 SGDLS, CDR2 YYNGEE. The CDR3 is 13 amino acids. CDR3 sequence (DNA): TGTGCCAGCAGCCCAGGAAACAGCTATGGCTACACCTTC. Encoded protein: CASSPGNSYGYTF.

The V gene is TRBV15, the J gene TRBJ2-7; TRBD1 matches 8 bases. The CDR3 runs to 15 residues. The trim removed 1 base at V and 7 bases at J, leaving 9 bases unmatched. The germline gives CDR1 LNHNV, CDR2 YYDKDF (reference sequence). CDR3 loop: CATSRGDRFPWEQYF. CDR3 in DNA: TGTGCCACCAGCAGAGGGGACAGGTTTCCGTGGGAGCAGTACTTC.

V and J are TRBV25-1 and TRBJ1-1; D gene unclear. The germline gives CDR1 MGHDK, CDR2 SYGVNS. V was shortened by 6 bases and J by 1 base, with 9 bases between the two germline ends. The CDR3 length is 13 residues. The chain's CDR3 is CASSPGRNTEAFF. The CDR3 DNA reads TGTGCCAGCAGCCCCGGTCGGAACACTGAAGCTTTCTTT.

V and J are TRBV10-3 and TRBJ2-7; a weak D match, TRBD1 (5 bases). The CDR3 consists of 12 residues. CDR1 and CDR2 (germline): ENHRY, SYGVKD. V was trimmed by 3 bases and J by 11 bases, leaving 14 bases between them. The CDR3 region is CAISEPTAAEYF. CDR3 nucleotides: TGTGCCATCAGTGAACCGACAGCCGCCGAGTACTTC.

The chain carries TRBV18 and TRBJ2-1; D unresolved. The CDR3 sequence is 13 residues long. V was shortened by 2 bases and J by 10 bases, with 12 bases between the two germline ends. Germline V CDR1 and CDR2: KGHSH, LQKENI. The DNA for the CDR3 is TGTGCCAGCTCACCATCGGGTGGCTGGGAGCAGTTCTTC. Translated: CASSPSGGWEQFF.

The rearrangement links TRBV18 to TRBJ1-2, with D perhaps TRBD1 (5 bases). The CDR3 totals 13 residues. CDR1 KGHSH and CDR2 LQKENI come from the germline V gene. Deletions cut 3 bases from V and 8 bases from J, with 13 bases between. The CDR3 nucleotides read TGTGCCAGCTCACCTTCTGGAGGGGAAGGCTACACCTTC. It codes for CASSPSGGEGYTF.

In nucleotides, the CDR3 is TGTGCCAGCAGCTTTGGGACAGGGGGCGTCTCGGGTGGCTACACCTTC. It codes for CASSFGTGGVSGGYTF. V gene TRBV4-2 combines with J gene TRBJ1-2; 12 bases line up with TRBD1. Germline CDR1 reads LGHNA; CDR2 reads YNFKEQ. J gave up 7 bases and V 5 bases, and 11 bases lay outside the gene matches. This CDR3 comprises 16 residues.

The rearrangement links TRBV12-5 to TRBJ1-2, with a weak D call TRBD1 (5 bases). Germline values: CDR1 LGHNT, CDR2 FRNRAP. The CDR3 is made up of 14 amino acids. V lost 5 bases and J lost 7, with 17 bases in between. The CDR3 here is CASGPSNQGGGYTF. The DNA for the CDR3 is TGTGCTAGTGGTCCTTCCAATCAGGGAGGTGGCTACACCTTC.

V and J are TRBV27 and TRBJ2-5; 11 bases are a match to TRBD1. V dropped 4 bases and J dropped 3; count of bases not matched to a gene: 4. The CDR3 consists of 15 residues. The germline CDR1 and CDR2 sequences are MNHEY and SMNVEV (reference sequence). The CDR3 reads CASSSWTGGEETQYF. The DNA for the CDR3 is TGTGCCAGCAGTTCATGGACAGGGGGCGAAGAGACCCAGTACTTC.

The rearrangement links TRBV30 to TRBJ1-5; D is undetermined. Between the trimmed V and J ends, which lost 2 bases and 1 base, there was a span of 6 bases. This CDR3 comprises 13 residues. Germline CDR1 is GTSNPN and CDR2 is SVGIG (reference sequence). CDR3 region: CAWSPESNQPQHF. The CDR3 DNA sequence: TGTGCCTGGAGTCCTGAGAGCAATCAGCCCCAGCATTTT.